Sequencing of this TCR beta chain was carried out in a study of cytomegalovirus exposure and HLA in healthy donors. At the level of the study: HLA-typed donors were the source of about 90 million unique TCRs held in an early data release. Regarding the study as a whole: A later analysis showed TCR association rates differing by HLA locus, peaking at DRB1 and lowest at HLA-C. In a later analysis, common viral pathogens appeared linked to several of the most significant clusters.

As for this clone: Its antigen is currently unknown.

The PCR was carried out with 60 Vbeta primers and 13 Jbeta primers. Sequenced by immunoSEQ multiplex PCR; TCRdb stores in-frame clones only, minus some. The sample carries 100,000 to 150,000 clones, 75% to 85% recorded once. V shed 6 bases and J 0 bases; nucleotides not matched to a gene: 1. The CDR3 consists of 16 residues. Germline CDR1 and CDR2: WSHSY and SAAADI. Whereas donors were nominally healthy upon sampling, unrecorded immune exposures were probable. The sequencing input was PBMCs. The receptor was derived from a man younger than 40 in good health and CMV-seropositive. The chain has TRBV10-2 and TRBJ2-2, with 13 bases that match TRBD2. The CDR3 loop reads CASSGLAGANTGELFF. The DNA of the CDR3 is TGCGCCAGCAGCGGACTAGCGGGGGCGAACACCGGGGAGCTGTTTTTT.